The present T cell receptor beta chain was sequenced within a study of T cells expressing NK-cell markers. CDR1 and CDR2 from the germline V gene are SGHDT and YYEEEE. The CDR3 totals 13 residues. From the 5' RACE reads, TCRdb lists one entry per CDR3 protein and no DNA. This sample lists about 160,000 distinct CDR3 sequences; its ten largest clones have 20% to 25%. The sample was blood T cells: a sorted CD56 or NKG2C T cell subset, CD4+ or CD8+ T cells, or bulk PBMC T cells (not recorded which). V usage is TRBV5-6 and J usage is TRBJ1-1. The receptor was isolated from a man aged 18-69 years in good health. CDR3: CASEPRPNTEAFF.